This T cell receptor beta chain was sequenced for a study of T cell responses to AZD1222 COVID-19 vaccine. The data were produced by immunoSEQ multiplex PCR, yet TCRdb's version contains in-frame clones alone and is incomplete. Of about 170,000 clones detected, around 87% appear once; the ten largest clones hold around 3%. The CDR3 is made up of 17 amino acids. Deletions cut 7 bases from V and 0 bases from J, with 17 bases between. Germline lookup yields CDR1 SGHRS and CDR2 YFSETQ. The V gene is TRBV5-1, the J gene TRBJ2-6, with D unclear. Source: peripheral blood, taken on day 0 of AZD1222 vaccination. This receptor was identified in an adult in good health. CDR3 nucleotides: TGCGCCAGCCGTAAAGAGAGAAAGGGCTCTGGGGCCAACGTCCTGACTTTC. Amino acids: CASRKERKGSGANVLTF.